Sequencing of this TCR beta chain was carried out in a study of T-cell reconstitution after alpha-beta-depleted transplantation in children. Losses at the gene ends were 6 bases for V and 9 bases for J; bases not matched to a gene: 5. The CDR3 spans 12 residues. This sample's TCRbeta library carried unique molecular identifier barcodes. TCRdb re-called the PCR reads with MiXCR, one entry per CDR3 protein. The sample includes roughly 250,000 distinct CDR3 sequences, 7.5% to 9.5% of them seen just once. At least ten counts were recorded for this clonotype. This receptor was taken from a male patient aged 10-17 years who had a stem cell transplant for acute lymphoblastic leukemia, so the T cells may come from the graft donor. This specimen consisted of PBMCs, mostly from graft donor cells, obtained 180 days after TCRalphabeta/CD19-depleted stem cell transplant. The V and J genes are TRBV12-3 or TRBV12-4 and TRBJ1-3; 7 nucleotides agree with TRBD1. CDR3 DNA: TGTGCCAGCAGGGATACAGGGGTCACCATATATTTT. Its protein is CASRDTGVTIYF.